Listed below are T cell receptor beta chains from one sample, sequenced in a study of cytomegalovirus exposure and HLA in healthy donors. Sequencing was performed with immunoSEQ multiplex PCR; in TCRdb, only in-frame clones are kept and a portion is missing. Seen here are approximately 190,000 clones, about 89% observed once, and the top ten hold 1% to 1.5%. Source material: PBMCs. The source of these receptors is a man aged 30-40 years in good health and CMV-seronegative. Each CDR3 is given with its conserved first and last residue. A D gene is named only where the DNA matches it firmly. The size field is filled for only some rows; it gives once, few, many or a size class.

v_call	j_call	d_call	clone_size	cdr3_nt	cdr3_aa
TRBV9	TRBJ2-3	TRBD2	.	TGTGCCAGCAGCGTAGGTTTGGGAGGGTCAGGCACAGATACGCAGTATTTT	CASSVGLGGSGTDTQYF
TRBV11-2	TRBJ2-1	TRBD1	.	TGTGCCAGCAGCTTCCCGACGGGACAGGGAAATGAGCAGTTCTTC	CASSFPTGQGNEQFF
TRBV25-1	TRBJ2-1	TRBD1	few	TGTGCCAGCAGTGATGGGACAGGGCGAGGTAATGAGCAGTTCTTC	CASSDGTGRGNEQFF
TRBV6-1	TRBJ1-1	TRBD1	.	TGTGCCAGCAGGCGGGACAGGGGGCGCGACACTGAAGCTTTCTTT	CASRRDRGRDTEAFF
TRBV19	TRBJ2-7	TRBD2	.	TGTGCCAGTAGCAGGGGACTAGCGGACGAGCAGTACTTC	CASSRGLADEQYF
TRBV21-1	TRBJ1-2	.	.	TGTGCCAGCAGCGAAGGGGGGACAGGGGGCCATGGCTACACCTTC	CASSEGGTGGHGYTF
TRBV7-9	TRBJ2-4	TRBD2	.	TGTGCCAGCAGCTCGACTAGCGGGAGAGGGGGAGCCAAAAACATTCAGTACTTC	CASSSTSGRGGAKNIQYF
TRBV7-7	TRBJ1-5	.	few	TGTGCTAGCAGCTTTTCCGAGGGTCAGCCCCAGCATTTT	CASSFSEGQPQHF
TRBV9	TRBJ2-7	.	.	TGTGCCAGCAGCGTACGGTTAGGACAGCTCTACGAGCAGTACTTC	CASSVRLGQLYEQYF
TRBV27	TRBJ1-5	.	.	TGTGCCAGCAGTTTTTCAGGGAGGGGTCAGCCCCAGCATTTT	CASSFSGRGQPQHF
TRBV11-3	TRBJ1-1	TRBD1	.	TGTGCCAGCAGCCGGCGGGACAGCCTTGAAGCTTTCTTT	CASSRRDSLEAFF
TRBV27	TRBJ2-5	TRBD2	.	TGTGCCAGCAGTTCCCTCTCTAGCGGGATGGCGGTAGAGACCCAGTACTTC	CASSSLSSGMAVETQYF
TRBV4-1	TRBJ2-7	TRBD2	.	TGCGCCAGCAGCCGACTTACCGGGACTAGCGCCTACGAGCAGTACTTC	CASSRLTGTSAYEQYF
TRBV10-3	TRBJ2-1	TRBD2	.	TGTGCCATCAGCTTAGGACTAGCGGGAAGGGATGAGCAGTTCTTC	CAISLGLAGRDEQFF